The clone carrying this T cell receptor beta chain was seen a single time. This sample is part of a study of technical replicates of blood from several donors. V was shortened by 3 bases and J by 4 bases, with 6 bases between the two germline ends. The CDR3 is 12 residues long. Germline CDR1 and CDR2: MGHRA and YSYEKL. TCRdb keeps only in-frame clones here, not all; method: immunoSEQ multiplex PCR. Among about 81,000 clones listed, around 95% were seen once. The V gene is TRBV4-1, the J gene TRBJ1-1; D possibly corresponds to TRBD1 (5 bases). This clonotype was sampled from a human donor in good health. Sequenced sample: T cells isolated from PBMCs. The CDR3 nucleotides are TGCGCCAGCAGCCACGGGGGCACTGAAGCTTTCTTT. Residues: CASSHGGTEAFF.